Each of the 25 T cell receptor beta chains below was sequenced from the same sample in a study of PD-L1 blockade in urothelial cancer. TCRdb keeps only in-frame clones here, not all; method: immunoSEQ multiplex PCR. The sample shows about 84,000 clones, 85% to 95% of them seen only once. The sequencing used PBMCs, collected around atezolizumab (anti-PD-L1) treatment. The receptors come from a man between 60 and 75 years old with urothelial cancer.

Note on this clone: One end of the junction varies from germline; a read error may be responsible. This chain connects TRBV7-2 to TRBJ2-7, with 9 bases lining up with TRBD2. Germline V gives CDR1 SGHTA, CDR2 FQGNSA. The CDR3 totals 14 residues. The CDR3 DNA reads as TGTGCCAGCAGCCGGCTAGCGGGGTCCTTCGAGCAGTACTTC. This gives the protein CASSRLAGSFEQYF.

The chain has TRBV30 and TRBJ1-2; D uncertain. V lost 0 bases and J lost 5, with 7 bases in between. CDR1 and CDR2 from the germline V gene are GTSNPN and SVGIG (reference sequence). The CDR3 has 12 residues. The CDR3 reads CAWSVASYGYTF. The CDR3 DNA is TGTGCCTGGAGTGTAGCCTCATATGGCTACACCTTC.

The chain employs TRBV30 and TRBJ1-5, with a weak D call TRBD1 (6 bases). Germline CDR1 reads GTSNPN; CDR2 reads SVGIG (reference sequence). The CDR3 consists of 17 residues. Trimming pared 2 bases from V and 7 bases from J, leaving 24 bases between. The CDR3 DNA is TGTGCCTGGAGTCCCCCACCAAAGACAGGCAGGGAACAGCCCCAGCATTTT. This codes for CAWSPPPKTGREQPQHF.

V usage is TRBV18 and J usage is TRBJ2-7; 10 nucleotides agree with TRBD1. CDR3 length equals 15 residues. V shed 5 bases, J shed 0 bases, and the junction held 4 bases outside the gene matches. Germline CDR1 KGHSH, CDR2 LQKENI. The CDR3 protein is CASSTGQGPSYEQYF. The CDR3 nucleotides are TGTGCCAGCTCAACGGGACAGGGGCCCTCCTACGAGCAGTACTTC.

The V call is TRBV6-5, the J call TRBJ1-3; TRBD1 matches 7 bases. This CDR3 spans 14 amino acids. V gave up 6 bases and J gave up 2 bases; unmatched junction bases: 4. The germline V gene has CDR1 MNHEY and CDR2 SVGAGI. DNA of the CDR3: TGTGCCAGCAGGCGACAGGGTACTGGAAACACCATATATTTT. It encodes CASRRQGTGNTIYF.

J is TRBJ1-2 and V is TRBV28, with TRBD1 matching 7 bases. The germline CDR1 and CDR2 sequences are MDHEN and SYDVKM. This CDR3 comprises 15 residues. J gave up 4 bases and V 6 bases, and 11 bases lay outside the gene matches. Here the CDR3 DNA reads TGTGCCAGCAGGGACTCTGCAGGGGGTCTCTATGGCTACACCTTC. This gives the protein CASRDSAGGLYGYTF.

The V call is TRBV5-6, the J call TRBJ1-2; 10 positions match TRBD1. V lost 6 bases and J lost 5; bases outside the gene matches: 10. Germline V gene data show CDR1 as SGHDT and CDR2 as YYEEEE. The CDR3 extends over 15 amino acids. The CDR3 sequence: CASNPTGGITYGYTF. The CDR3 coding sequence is TGTGCCAGCAACCCGACAGGGGGCATCACATATGGCTACACCTTC.

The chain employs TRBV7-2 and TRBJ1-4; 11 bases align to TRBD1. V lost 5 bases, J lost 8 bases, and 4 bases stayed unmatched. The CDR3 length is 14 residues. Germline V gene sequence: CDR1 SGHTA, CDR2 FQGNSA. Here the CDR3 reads CASSPGQGGEKLFF. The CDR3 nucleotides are TGTGCCAGCAGCCCGGGACAGGGGGGGGAAAAACTGTTTTTT.

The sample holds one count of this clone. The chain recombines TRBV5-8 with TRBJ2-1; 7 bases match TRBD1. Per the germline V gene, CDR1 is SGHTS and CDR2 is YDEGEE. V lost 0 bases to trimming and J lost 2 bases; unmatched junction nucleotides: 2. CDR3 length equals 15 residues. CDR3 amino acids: CASSLDQGAYNEQFF. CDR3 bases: TGTGCCAGCAGCTTGGATCAGGGGGCCTACAATGAGCAGTTCTTC.

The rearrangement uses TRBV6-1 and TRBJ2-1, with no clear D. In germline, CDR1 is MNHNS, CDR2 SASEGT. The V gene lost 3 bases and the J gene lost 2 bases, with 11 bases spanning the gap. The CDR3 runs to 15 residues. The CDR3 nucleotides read TGTGCCAGCAGTGACCTGGGCGTCACCTACAATGAGCAGTTCTTC. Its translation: CASSDLGVTYNEQFF.

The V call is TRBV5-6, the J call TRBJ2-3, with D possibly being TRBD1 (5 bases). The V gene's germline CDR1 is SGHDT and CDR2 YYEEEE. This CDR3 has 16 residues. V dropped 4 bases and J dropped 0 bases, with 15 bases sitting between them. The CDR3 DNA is TGTGCCAGCAGCCGTTCTGTACAGGCGAGCACAGATACGCAGTATTTT. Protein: CASSRSVQASTDTQYF.

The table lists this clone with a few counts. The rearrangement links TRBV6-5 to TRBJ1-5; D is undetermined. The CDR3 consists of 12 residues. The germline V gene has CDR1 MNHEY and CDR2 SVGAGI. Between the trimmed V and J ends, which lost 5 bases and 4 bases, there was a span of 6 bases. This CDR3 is CASSAQNQPQHF. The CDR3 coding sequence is TGTGCCAGCAGTGCCCAGAATCAGCCCCAGCATTTT.

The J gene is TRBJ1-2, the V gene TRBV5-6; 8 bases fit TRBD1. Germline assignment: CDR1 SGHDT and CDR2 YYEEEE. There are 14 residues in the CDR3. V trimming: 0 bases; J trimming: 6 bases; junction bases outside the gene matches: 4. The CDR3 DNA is TGTGCCAGCAGCTTGGGGCCACAGGGGGATGGCTACACCTTC. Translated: CASSLGPQGDGYTF.

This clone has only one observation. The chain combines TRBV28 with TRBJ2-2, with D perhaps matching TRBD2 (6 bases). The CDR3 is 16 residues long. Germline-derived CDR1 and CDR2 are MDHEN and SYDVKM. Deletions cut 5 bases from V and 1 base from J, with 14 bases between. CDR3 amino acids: CASSEFRELNTGELFF. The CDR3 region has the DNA TGTGCCAGCAGTGAATTCCGGGAGCTGAACACCGGGGAGCTGTTTTTT.

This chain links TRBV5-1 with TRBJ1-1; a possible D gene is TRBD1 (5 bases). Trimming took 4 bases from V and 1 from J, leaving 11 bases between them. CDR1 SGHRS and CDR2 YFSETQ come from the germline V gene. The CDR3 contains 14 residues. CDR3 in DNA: TGCGCCAGCAGCCCCGGGGGGAGGAACACTGAAGCTTTCTTT. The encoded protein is CASSPGGRNTEAFF.

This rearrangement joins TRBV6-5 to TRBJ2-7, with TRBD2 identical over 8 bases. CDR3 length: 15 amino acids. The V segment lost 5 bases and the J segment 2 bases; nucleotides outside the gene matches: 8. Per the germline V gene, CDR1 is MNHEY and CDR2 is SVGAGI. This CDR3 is CASSALSGRPYEQYF. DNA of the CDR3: TGTGCCAGCAGTGCTCTGAGCGGGAGACCCTACGAGCAGTACTTC.

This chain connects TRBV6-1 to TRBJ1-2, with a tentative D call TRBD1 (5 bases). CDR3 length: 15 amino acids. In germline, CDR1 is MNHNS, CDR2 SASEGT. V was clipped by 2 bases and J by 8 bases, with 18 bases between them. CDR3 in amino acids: CASSELVNGGQGYTF. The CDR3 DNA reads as TGTGCCAGCAGTGAACTCGTCAACGGGGGTCAGGGCTACACCTTC.

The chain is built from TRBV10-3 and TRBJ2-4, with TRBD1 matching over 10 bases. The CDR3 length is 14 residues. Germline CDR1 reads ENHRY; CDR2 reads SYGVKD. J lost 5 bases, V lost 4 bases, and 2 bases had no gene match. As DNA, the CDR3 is TGTGCCATCAGTGCCGGGACAGGGGAAAACATTCAGTACTTC. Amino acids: CAISAGTGENIQYF.

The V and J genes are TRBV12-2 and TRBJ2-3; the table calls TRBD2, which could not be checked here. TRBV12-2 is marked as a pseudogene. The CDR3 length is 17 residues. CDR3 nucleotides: TGTGCAAGTCGCTTAGCGTTTTCTAGCGGGAGGATAGATACGCAGTATTTT. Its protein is CASRLAFSSGRIDTQYF.

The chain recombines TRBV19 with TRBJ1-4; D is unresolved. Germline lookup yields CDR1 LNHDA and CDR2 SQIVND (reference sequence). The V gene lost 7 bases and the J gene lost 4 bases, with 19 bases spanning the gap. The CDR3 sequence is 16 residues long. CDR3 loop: CASTLMWPGRNEKLFF. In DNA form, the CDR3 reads TGTGCCAGTACCCTAATGTGGCCAGGCCGTAATGAAAAACTGTTTTTT.

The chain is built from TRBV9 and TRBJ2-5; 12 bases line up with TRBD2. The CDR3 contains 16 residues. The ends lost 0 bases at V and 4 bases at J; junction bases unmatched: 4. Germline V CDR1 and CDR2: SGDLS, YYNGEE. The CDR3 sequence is CASSVASGGARETQYF. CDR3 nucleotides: TGTGCCAGCAGCGTAGCTAGCGGGGGGGCTAGAGAGACCCAGTACTTC.

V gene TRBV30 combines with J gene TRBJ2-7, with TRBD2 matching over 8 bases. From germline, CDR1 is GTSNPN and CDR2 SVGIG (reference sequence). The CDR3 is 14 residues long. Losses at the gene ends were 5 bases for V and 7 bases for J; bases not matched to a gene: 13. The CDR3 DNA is TGTGCCTGGGGTTACTCAGCGGGAGTAGATGAGCAGTACTTC. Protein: CAWGYSAGVDEQYF. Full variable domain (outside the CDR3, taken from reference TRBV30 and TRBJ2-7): SQTIHQWPATLVQPVGSPLSLECTVEGTSNPNLYWYRQAAGRGLQLLFYSVGIGQISSEVPQNLSASRPQDRQFILSSKKLLLSDSGFYLCAWGYSAGVDEQYFGPGTRLTVT.

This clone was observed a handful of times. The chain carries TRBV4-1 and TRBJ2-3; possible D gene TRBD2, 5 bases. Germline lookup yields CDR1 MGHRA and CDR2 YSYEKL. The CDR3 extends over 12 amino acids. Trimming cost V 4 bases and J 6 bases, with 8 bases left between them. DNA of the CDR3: TGCGCCAGCAGCCCCGGGGTGGATACGCAGTATTTT. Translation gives CASSPGVDTQYF.

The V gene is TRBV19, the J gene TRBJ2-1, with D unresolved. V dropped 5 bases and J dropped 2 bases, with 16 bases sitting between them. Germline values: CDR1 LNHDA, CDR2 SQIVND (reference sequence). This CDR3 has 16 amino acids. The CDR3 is CASSLEGALAYNEQFF. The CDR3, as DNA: TGTGCCAGTAGTCTTGAAGGAGCCTTGGCCTACAATGAGCAGTTCTTC.

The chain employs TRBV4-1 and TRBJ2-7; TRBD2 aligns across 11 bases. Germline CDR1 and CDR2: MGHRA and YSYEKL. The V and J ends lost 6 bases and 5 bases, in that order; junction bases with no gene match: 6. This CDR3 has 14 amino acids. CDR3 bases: TGCGCCAGCAGTAGACTAGCGGGATTGAACGAGCAGTACTTC. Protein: CASSRLAGLNEQYF.